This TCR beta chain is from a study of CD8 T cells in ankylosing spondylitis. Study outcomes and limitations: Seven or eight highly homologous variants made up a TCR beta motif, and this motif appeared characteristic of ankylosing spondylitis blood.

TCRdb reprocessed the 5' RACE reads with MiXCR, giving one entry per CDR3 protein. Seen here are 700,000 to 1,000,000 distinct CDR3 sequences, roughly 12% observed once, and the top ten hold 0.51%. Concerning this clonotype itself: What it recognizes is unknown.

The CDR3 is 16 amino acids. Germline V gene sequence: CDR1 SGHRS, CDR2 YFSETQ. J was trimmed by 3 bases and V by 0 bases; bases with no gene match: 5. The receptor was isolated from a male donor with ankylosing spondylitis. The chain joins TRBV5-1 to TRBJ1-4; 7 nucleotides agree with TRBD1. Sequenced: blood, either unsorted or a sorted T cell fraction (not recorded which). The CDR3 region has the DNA TGCGCCAGCAGCTTGGCCCCGGGACAGCCTAATGAAAAACTGTTTTTT. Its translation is CASSLAPGQPNEKLFF.